The 8 T cell receptor beta chains reported below all come from one sample, sequenced in a study of cytomegalovirus exposure and HLA in healthy donors. PCR primers comprised 60 Vbeta and 13 Jbeta primers. Only in-frame clones appear in the TCRdb table, and some are missing; sequencing was by immunoSEQ multiplex PCR. The data contain around 150,000 clones, around three quarters of them seen just once; the ten biggest clones take up around 1.9%. Sample: PBMCs. The origin of the receptors is a woman in her thirties or forties in good health and CMV-seronegative.

The genes are TRBV19 and TRBJ2-3, with TRBD2 matching 7 bases. This CDR3 contains 16 residues. Germline V lookup: CDR1 LNHDA, CDR2 SQIVND (reference sequence). J gave up 4 bases and V 7 bases, and 14 bases lay outside the gene matches. CDR3 bases: TGTGCCAGTACCTCCGGGAGGAGCGGGGTGCCAGATACGCAGTATTTT. It translates to CASTSGRSGVPDTQYF.

The chain links TRBV5-1 to TRBJ2-1; the match to TRBD2 covers 13 bases. CDR1 SGHRS and CDR2 YFSETQ come from the germline V gene. The CDR3 sequence is 17 residues long. V lost 4 bases to trimming and J lost 7 bases; unmatched junction nucleotides: 11. CDR3 coding DNA: TGCGCCAGCAGCAGAACTAGCGGGGGGGCCTCCGTGAATGAGCAGTTCTTC. Its translation: CASSRTSGGASVNEQFF.

With regard to this clone: Sequence at one end of the junction differs from germline and may be a read error. The V and J genes are TRBV7-9 and TRBJ1-1, with D possibly TRBD1 on 5 matching bases. The CDR3 runs 14 residues. Per the germline V gene, CDR1 is SEHNR and CDR2 is FQNEAQ (reference sequence). The CDR3 sequence: CATSQGTMNTEAFF. The DNA of the CDR3 is TGTGCCACCAGCCAGGGTACCATGAACACTGAAGCTTTCTTT.

The V call is TRBV2, the J call TRBJ1-4; D is uncertain. V was trimmed by 8 bases and J by 7 bases, leaving 14 bases between them. Germline values: CDR1 SNHLY, CDR2 FYNNEI. The CDR3 has 13 residues. The CDR3 DNA reads TGTGCCAGCGCGCTCACGGACTCTGAAAAACTGTTTTTT. Protein product: CASALTDSEKLFF.

The rearrangement uses TRBV4-1 and TRBJ1-1; a weak D match, TRBD1 (5 bases). Per the germline V gene, CDR1 is MGHRA and CDR2 is YSYEKL. The CDR3 is 19 residues long. Trimming took off 10 bases at V and 0 bases at J, with 30 bases between the two ends. The CDR3, as DNA: TGCGCCACTCAAGAAAAAACCCGGCAGGGTGGGTTAATGAACACTGAAGCTTTCTTT. It yields the protein CATQEKTRQGGLMNTEAFF.

V and J are TRBV5-1 and TRBJ2-3; 7 bases agree with TRBD2. With V trimmed by 4 bases and J by 3 bases, 11 bases remained unmatched. CDR1 and CDR2 (germline): SGHRS, YFSETQ. The CDR3 runs 16 residues. The CDR3 is CASSPRTSVRTDTQYF. The CDR3 DNA sequence: TGCGCCAGCAGCCCAAGGACTAGTGTAAGGACAGATACGCAGTATTTT.

The chain combines TRBV5-1 with TRBJ2-7, with 8 bases matching TRBD1. Germline V gene sequence: CDR1 SGHRS, CDR2 YFSETQ. This CDR3 comprises 17 residues. The trim removed 4 bases at V and 2 bases at J, leaving 14 bases unmatched. The DNA of the CDR3 is TGCGCCAGCAGCCTCATTACCGGACAGGGTTCGACCTACGAGCAGTACTTC. This sequence encodes CASSLITGQGSTYEQYF.

The chain combines TRBV4-2 with TRBJ1-5; 7 nucleotides agree with TRBD1. CDR1 and CDR2 (germline): LGHNA, YNFKEQ. The V segment lost 0 bases and the J segment 0 bases; nucleotides outside the gene matches: 2. There are 16 residues in the CDR3. CDR3 sequence: CASSQEGQVSNQPQHF. The CDR3 coding sequence is TGTGCCAGCAGCCAAGAAGGACAGGTTAGCAATCAGCCCCAGCATTTT.